This TCR beta chain was captured by sequencing in a study of Ad26.COV2.S vaccination and SARS-CoV-2 variants. With regard to this clone: What it binds is not known.

This CDR3 spans 17 amino acids. V dropped 0 bases and J dropped 0 bases, with 14 bases sitting between them. CDR1 and CDR2 from the germline V gene are SGHRS and YFSETQ. Study-level points and caveats: Once vaccination had occurred, spike-specific CD8+ and CD4+ T cell responses reportedly showed substantial breadth. It is possible that the TCR breadth and depth analyses underestimated the total T cell responses. Placebo recipients showed lower spike-specific TCR breadth than vaccinees.

The assay was immunoSEQ multiplex PCR, and TCRdb's table has in-frame clones only and misses some. In the table there are 87,000 or so clones, roughly 85% of which are singletons. The specimen was peripheral blood, collected after recovery from COVID-19. V usage is TRBV5-1 and J usage is TRBJ2-3, with D possibly matching TRBD1 (7 bases). The sequence was obtained from a human donor who had recovered from COVID-19. CDR3 DNA: TGCGCCAGCAGCTTGGAGGGGGCAAGCGGGAGCACAGATACGCAGTATTTT. Translating gives CASSLEGASGSTDTQYF.